This T cell receptor (beta chain) was found in a study of blood T cell repertoires in COVID-19. Study-level background: COVID-19 samples, acute and convalescent, were from the United States, Italy and Spain. Sources were T cells, B-cell-depleted T cells, or PBMCs; the material itself was cDNA or gDNA.

Original methodology: Estimation of nucleated cell counts was performed using reference gene primer amplification. Clones were read by immunoSEQ multiplex PCR, and TCRdb kept only the in-frame ones, dropping some. V, J and clone size derive from that table, while D and trimming were established from the DNA sequence. The table has 140,000 or so clones, more than 75% seen once. The TCR was taken from an elderly woman with acute or convalescent COVID-19. The sequencing sample was made of peripheral blood.

DNA for the CDR3: TGTGCCACCAGCAGGGACAGAAGCTACTCTGGAAACACCATATATTTT. As protein: CATSRDRSYSGNTIYF. The chain has TRBV15 and TRBJ1-3, with D perhaps TRBD1 (6 bases). The CDR3 spans 16 residues. The V and J ends lost 3 bases and 0 bases respectively, with 12 bases between them. Per the germline V gene, CDR1 is LNHNV and CDR2 is YYDKDF (reference sequence).